A selection of T cell receptor beta chains follows, all from one sample in a study of T-cell reconstitution after alpha-beta-depleted transplantation in children. TCRdb used MiXCR to reprocess the PCR reads, holding one entry per CDR3 protein. The data hold about 980,000 distinct CDR3 sequences, with under 30% observed a single time. The material sequenced was PBMCs, mostly from graft donor cells, taken 360 days after TCRalphabeta/CD19-depleted stem cell transplant. The receptors come from a boy under two years old who had a stem cell transplant for SCID, so the T cells may come from the graft donor. CDR3s include the opening cysteine and the closing phenylalanine or tryptophan. The D gene is left open where the match is weak. Clone size, where shown, is once, few, many, or a class for clones that have expanded.

TRBJ1-2 | - | - | 15 | TRBV10-3 | TGTGCCATCAGTGAGTGGTTTGGAGGGTTCAGGGGCTACACCTTC | CAISEWFGGFRGYTF
TRBJ2-7 | - | few | 14 | TRBV20-1 | TGCAGTGCTAAAAGGGGCCTGAGCTCCTACGAGCAGTACTTC | CSAKRGLSSYEQYF
TRBJ2-2 | - | - | 13 | TRBV15 | TGTGCCACCAGCAGAGTGGATATGGCGGCGCTGTTTTTT | CATSRVDMAALFF
TRBJ2-1 | TRBD2 | - | 14 | TRBV6-2/TRBV6-3 | TGTGCCAGCAGCAGACTAGCGGGGAATAATGAGCAGTTCTTC | CASSRLAGNNEQFF
TRBJ2-5 | - | - | 15 | TRBV4-1 | TGCGCCAGCAGCCCCTCCCCGAGGGTAGGGGAGACCCAGTACTTC | CASSPSPRVGETQYF
TRBJ2-3 | TRBD2 | - | 14 | TRBV29-1 | TGCAGCGTTGAAAACCGGGGGGGGACAGATACGCAGTATTTT | CSVENRGGTDTQYF
TRBJ2-5 | - | few | 13 | TRBV20-1 | TGCAGTGCTAGAGCGGACAGAGGGGAGACCCAGTACTTC | CSARADRGETQYF
TRBJ1-5 | TRBD1 | - | 15 | TRBV7-2 | TGTGCCAGCAGCTTAGGGCACAGGGGCTTGCAGCCCCAGCATTTT | CASSLGHRGLQPQHF
TRBJ2-1 | TRBD2 | - | 12 | TRBV28 | TGTGCCAGCAGTTTACTGGCTAGCGGGGCTGACTTC | CASSLLASGADF
TRBJ1-1 | - | few | 14 | TRBV15 | TGTGCCACCAGCAGAGTGGGGACCTTCACTGAAGCTTTCTTT | CATSRVGTFTEAFF
TRBJ1-1 | - | - | 13 | TRBV20-1 | TGCAGTGCTAGCGTGGGGGCACTGGTGGGGGCTTTCTTT | CSASVGALVGAFF
TRBJ2-7 | TRBD1 | few | 15 | TRBV7-9 | TGTGCCAGCAGCCCCGGGACAGGGTACTCCTACGAGCAGTACTTC | CASSPGTGYSYEQYF
TRBJ1-5 | - | few | 14 | TRBV12-3/TRBV12-4 | TGTGCCAGCAGTTTGGGTGGGGGTTTTCAGCCCCAGCATTTT | CASSLGGGFQPQHF
TRBJ2-3 | TRBD2 | - | 14 | TRBV20-1 | TGCAGTGCTTTCCGGGGGGGGTTCACAGATACGCAGTATTTT | CSAFRGGFTDTQYF
TRBJ1-2 | - | few | 14 | TRBV6-1 | TGTGCCAGCATGACGGGTACGGCCTCCGGTGGCTACACCTTC | CASMTGTASGGYTF
TRBJ2-1 | TRBD1 | - | 15 | TRBV11-2 | TGTGCCAGCAGCATAACAGGGGTATCCTACAATGAGCAGTTCTTC | CASSITGVSYNEQFF
TRBJ2-1 | - | many | 16 | TRBV4-3 | TGCGCCAGCAGCCAAGATCGCGGCAGCCTATACAATGAGCAGTTCTTC | CASSQDRGSLYNEQFF
TRBJ2-7 | - | - | 15 | TRBV5-1 | TGCGCCAGCAGCTTGTCACGGGTACCCTCCTACGAGCAGTACTTC | CASSLSRVPSYEQYF
TRBJ2-7 | TRBD2 | - | 15 | TRBV4-2 | TGTGCCAGCTGCCAAGTCCTAGCGGTCCCCTACGAGCAGTACTTC | CASCQVLAVPYEQYF
TRBJ2-5 | - | few | 15 | TRBV12-3/TRBV12-4 | TGTGCCAGCAGCAACACTTTGGCTAGGCAAGAGACCCAGTACTTC | CASSNTLARQETQYF
TRBJ2-5 | - | - | 14 | TRBV5-1 | TGCGCCAGCAGCTTCCCGGGGGATGGGGAGACCCAGTACTTC | CASSFPGDGETQYF
TRBJ2-5 | - | few | 14 | TRBV3-1 | TGTGCCAGCAGCCAAGTCTGGCAGAGCGAGACCCAGTACTTC | CASSQVWQSETQYF
TRBJ2-7 | TRBD2 | - | 16 | TRBV20-1 | TGCAGTGCTAGAGATCCCCTAGCGGGGGGAAACTACGAGCAGTACTTC | CSARDPLAGGNYEQYF